This T cell receptor (beta chain) was identified during a study of PD-L1 blockade in urothelial cancer. At the level of the study: The median T cell count in blood samples was approximately 140,000.

CDR3 length: 15 residues. Per the germline V gene, CDR1 is MNHEY and CDR2 is SMNVEV (reference sequence). V dropped 5 bases and J dropped 7; count of bases not matched to a gene: 11. The sample holds a few counts of this clone. Method: immunoSEQ multiplex PCR; TCRdb's copy keeps in-frame clones and lacks some. The sample consists of 35,000 to 55,000 clones, roughly four fifths of them appearing once. The chain is built from TRBV27 and TRBJ1-5, with TRBD1 matching 7 bases. This sample comprised PBMCs, obtained around atezolizumab (anti-PD-L1) treatment. This TCR was recovered from a man between 65 and 85 years old with urothelial cancer. CDR3 DNA: TGTGCCAGCAGTCCGGCAGGGGGGCGAGGGCAGCCCCAGCATTTT. Protein product: CASSPAGGRGQPQHF.